Listed below are T cell receptor beta chains from one sample, sequenced in a study of metastatic and nonmetastatic thyroid tumors. TCRdb re-processed the PCR reads through MiXCR. The data contain approximately 90,000 clones, over 8.5% of them singletons. Input material: blood. The receptor source for this set is a female donor with papillary thyroid cancer or a benign thyroid nodule (not recorded which). Some clones in this sample may be carry-over from other donors' samples. CDR3s include the opening cysteine and the closing phenylalanine or tryptophan. The order of the fields is J gene, V gene, clone size, CDR3 length, D gene, CDR3 DNA, CDR3 protein. A D gene is named only where the DNA matches it firmly. Size is stated for part of the rows, as once, few or many counts, or as a class when the clone is expanded.

>TRBJ1-1|TRBV11-1|many|16|TRBD1
TGTGCCAGCAGGGGACTGGACAGGGGGGCGGACACTGAAGCTTTCTTT
CASRGLDRGADTEAFF
>TRBJ2-3|TRBV7-9|many|14|.
TGTGCCAGCAGCTTCTCCAGCGCCACAGATACGCAGTATTTT
CASSFSSATDTQYF
>TRBJ2-2|TRBV6-2/TRBV6-3|.|14|.
TGTGCCAGCAGCTTCCAACGTATTGGCGGGGAGCTGTTTTTT
CASSFQRIGGELFF
>TRBJ2-5|TRBV14|many|12|.
TGTGCCAGCAGCCAACGGGCGGAGACCCAGTACTTC
CASSQRAETQYF
>TRBJ2-1|TRBV28|few|13|TRBD1
TGTGCCAGCAGTTCGGGACAGTACAATGAGCAGTTCTTC
CASSSGQYNEQFF
>TRBJ2-5|TRBV6-1|.|12|.
TGTGCCAGCAGAAAAGGGCTGGAGACCCAGTACTTC
CASRKGLETQYF
>TRBJ1-1|TRBV3-1|many|13|.
TGTGCCAGCAGCCAAGACGTGTATCTTGAAGCTTTCTTT
CASSQDVYLEAFF
>TRBJ2-7|TRBV24-1|many|15|TRBD1
TGTGCCACCAGTGACGCGGGACAGGGGTCCTACGAGCAGTACTTC
CATSDAGQGSYEQYF
>TRBJ2-7|TRBV14|many|14|.
TGTGCCAGCAGCCAAGATCGAGGGCCCTACGAGCAGTACTTC
CASSQDRGPYEQYF
>TRBJ1-5|TRBV2|many|14|.
TGTGCCAGCTCTTGGGCCGAAGGTTATCAGCCCCAGCATTTT
CASSWAEGYQPQHF
>TRBJ2-5|TRBV2|many|15|.
TGTGCCAGCAGTGAAGCGCGCTCGGTGCAAGAGACCCAGTACTTC
CASSEARSVQETQYF
>TRBJ1-2|TRBV6-1|few|15|TRBD1
TGTGCCAGCAGTGCGCGACAGGGGGCCGACTATGGCTACACCTTC
CASSARQGADYGYTF
>TRBJ2-5|TRBV7-9|many|15|TRBD2
TGTGCCAGCAGCTTAGTCTTAGCGGGGGAAGAGACCCAGTACTTC
CASSLVLAGEETQYF
>TRBJ2-7|TRBV6-1|many|14|TRBD1
TGTGCCAGCAGTGTGGCGGGGGACAGGGACGAGCAGTACTTC
CASSVAGDRDEQYF
>TRBJ1-4|TRBV10-2|.|14|.
TGCGCCAGCAGGGACTCGGGGCAGGGGGAAAAACTGTTTTTT
CASRDSGQGEKLFF
>TRBJ2-1|TRBV13|many|15|.
TGTGCCAGCAGCCCGGGGGGCCAACCGTACAATGAGCAGTTCTTC
CASSPGGQPYNEQFF
>TRBJ2-2|TRBV5-5|few|16|.
TGTGCCAGCAGCCCGGGGCAGGGGTTGAACACCGGGGAGCTGTTTTTT
CASSPGQGLNTGELFF
>TRBJ2-5|TRBV10-2|many|13|.
TGCGCCAGCAGTGATGGTCATTTTGAGGCCCAGTACTTC
CASSDGHFEAQYF
>TRBJ1-5|TRBV6-1|.|17|.
TGTGCCAGCAGCCTAGCGACAAATCCCACCTCCAATCAGCCCCAGCATTTT
CASSLATNPTSNQPQHF
>TRBJ1-6|TRBV9|.|17|.
TGTGCCAGCAGCGTCGCAAGGGACTCACTAACGGATTCACCCCTCCACTTT
CASSVARDSLTDSPLHF
>TRBJ2-7|TRBV20-1|many|14|TRBD2
TGCAGTGCTAGGGTTAGCGGGGGGGTCTACGAGCAGTACTTC
CSARVSGGVYEQYF
>TRBJ2-3|TRBV6-4|many|14|.
TGTGCCAGCAGTGAAACGGGACCCACAGATACGCAGTATTTT
CASSETGPTDTQYF
>TRBJ2-5|TRBV27|many|17|TRBD1
TGTGCCAGCAGTTTAGGACAGGGGGCGTTCGGCGGAGAGACCCAGTACTTC
CASSLGQGAFGGETQYF
>TRBJ2-3|TRBV6-2/TRBV6-3|many|13|.
TGTGCCAGCAGTTACCTCAACACAGATACGCAGTATTTT
CASSYLNTDTQYF
>TRBJ2-7|TRBV3-1|many|11|.
TGTGCCACAGGACAGTCCTACGAGCAGTACTTC
CATGQSYEQYF
>TRBJ1-4|TRBV3-1|many|16|TRBD1
TGTGCCAGCAGCCCCGCCGGGACAGGGGTTTTGGAAAAACTGTTTTTT
CASSPAGTGVLEKLFF
>TRBJ1-2|TRBV2|many|14|.
TGTGCCAGCAGTAGTGCAGGGGCGAGCTATGGCTACACCTTC
CASSSAGASYGYTF
>TRBJ2-7|TRBV27|many|11|.
TGTGCCAGCAGTCAGGGGTACGAGCAGTACTTC
CASSQGYEQYF
>TRBJ1-3|TRBV19|many|14|.
TGTGCCAGTAGTATAACTCGCTCTGGAAACACCATATATTTT
CASSITRSGNTIYF
>TRBJ1-5|TRBV9|once|13|.
TGTGCCAGCAGCGTAGGGGTCAGTCAGCCCCAGCATTTT
CASSVGVSQPQHF
>TRBJ1-2|TRBV18|many|15|.
TGTGCCAGCTCACCCGACAGATTAAGTAACTATGGCTACACCTTC
CASSPDRLSNYGYTF
>TRBJ2-4|TRBV9|.|14|.
TGTGCCAGCAGCGTAGACATCAACAAAAACATTCAGTACTTC
CASSVDINKNIQYF
>TRBJ2-1|TRBV6-1|few|15|TRBD2
TGTGCCAGCAGTTTTTGGACTAGCGGGGGCAATGAGCAGTTCTTC
CASSFWTSGGNEQFF
>TRBJ1-5|TRBV20-1|many|14|.
TGCAGTGCCATTAATGGCAGGGGCAATCAGCCCCAGCATTTT
CSAINGRGNQPQHF
>TRBJ1-1|TRBV5-1|many|12|.
TGCGCCAGCAGCTTGGTGGTTACTGAAGCTTTCTTT
CASSLVVTEAFF
>TRBJ1-1|TRBV10-1|many|13|TRBD1
TGCGCCAGCAGAGGGGACAGCCCGACTGAAGCTTTCTTT
CASRGDSPTEAFF
>TRBJ1-5|TRBV3-1|many|14|.
TGTGCCAGCAGCAGGGCAGGGAGCAATCAGCCCCAGCATTTT
CASSRAGSNQPQHF
>TRBJ2-2|TRBV13|many|18|.
TGTGCCAGCAGCACCCTCTCTGAGGCGGGCTCTAACACCGGGGAGCTGTTTTTT
CASSTLSEAGSNTGELFF
>TRBJ2-7|TRBV6-1|.|14|TRBD2
TGTGCCAGCAGCCCGGGGGGGGAAGTTGACGAGCGGTACTTC
CASSPGGEVDERYF
>TRBJ2-7|TRBV14|many|16|TRBD2
TGTGCCAGCAGCCACCAGGAGCGGGGGAGCGCCTACGAGCAGTACTTC
CASSHQERGSAYEQYF
>TRBJ1-3|TRBV6-1|many|14|.
TGTGCCAGCAGTCTCAGTCGGGGTGGAAACACCATATATTTT
CASSLSRGGNTIYF
>TRBJ2-5|TRBV9|.|14|TRBD2
TGTGCCAGCAGCGTAGGGCTAGCGGGGGAGACCCAGTACTTC
CASSVGLAGETQYF
>TRBJ2-2|TRBV5-5|many|14|.
TGTGCCAGCAGCTTGCAGGGGAACGCCGGGGAGCTGTTTTTT
CASSLQGNAGELFF
>TRBJ2-1|TRBV12-3/TRBV12-4|medium-sized|15|TRBD2
TGTGCCAGCAGACCGACTAGCGGGGGGTACAATGAGCAGTTCTTC
CASRPTSGGYNEQFF
>TRBJ2-2|TRBV9|many|16|.
TGTGCCAGCAGCGGCCAGATGGCCGCGAACACCGGGGAGCTGTTTTTT
CASSGQMAANTGELFF
>TRBJ2-5|TRBV20-1|many|12|.
TGCAGTGCTAGAGAAGGGGGGGAGACCCAGTACTTC
CSAREGGETQYF
>TRBJ2-7|TRBV6-1|many|15|TRBD1
TGTGCCAGCAGTAAGACCGACAGGGACCTCTACGAGCAGTACTTC
CASSKTDRDLYEQYF
>TRBJ1-3|TRBV19|.|15|.
TGTGCCAGTAGCACGGGGGGAGGCAGTGGAAACACCATATATTTT
CASSTGGGSGNTIYF
>TRBJ1-6|TRBV30|many|14|TRBD1
TGTGCCTTTTCACAGGGGACCTATAATTCACCCCTCCACTTT
CAFSQGTYNSPLHF
>TRBJ1-1|TRBV9|.|16|TRBD1
TGTGCCAGCAGCGCGCCCGGGACAGGGTCGAACACTGAAGCTTTCTTT
CASSAPGTGSNTEAFF
>TRBJ2-7|TRBV5-4|.|14|.
TGTGCCAGCAGCTTGGACAGGACTCCTAACGAGCAGTGCTTC
CASSLDRTPNEQCF
>TRBJ2-6|TRBV9|.|16|.
TGTGCCAGCAGCGCTTCTACAGGGCCTGGGGCCAACGTCCTGACTTTC
CASSASTGPGANVLTF
>TRBJ1-1|TRBV14|few|12|.
TGTGCCAGCAGCCCCCAGAACACTGAAGCTTTCTTT
CASSPQNTEAFF
>TRBJ2-7|TRBV9|.|16|TRBD2
TGTGCCAGCAGCGTAGGTGATAGCGGGGACTCCTACGAGCAGTACTTC
CASSVGDSGDSYEQYF
>TRBJ2-3|TRBV9|many|16|TRBD2
TGTGCCAGCAGCGGGAGGGGACTAGCGGTCACAGATACGCAGTATTTT
CASSGRGLAVTDTQYF